The present T cell receptor (beta chain) was sequenced within a study of post-analysis software for immune sequencing data. Study-level information: The study covered relapsing-remitting, secondary progressive and progressive-relapsing courses of multiple sclerosis. Study findings and constraints: For normalized Chao1 diversity, multiple sclerosis patients scored significantly lower than controls did. When patients were compared with controls, four to six TRBV segments were more frequent, TRBV5-6, TRBV5-1 and TRBV20-1 among them. F measure showed strong co-clustering of same-batch samples.

This CDR3 is built from 10 residues. V dropped 3 bases and J dropped 8 bases, with 5 bases sitting between them. Germline assignment: CDR1 SGDLS and CDR2 YYNGEE. This clonotype came up many times. Its antigen is still unknown. Sequencing libraries made from TCR beta cDNA carried unique molecular identifiers. cDNA molecules numbering about 480,000 came from roughly 1 to 10 million T cells. TCRdb independently ran MiXCR on the PCR reads; one entry per CDR3 protein. The sample carries hundreds of thousands of distinct CDR3 sequences, 25% to 30% recorded once. Sample: blood. This chain uses TRBV9 with TRBJ1-2; D unclear. The TCR sequence derives from a girl under 18 with multiple sclerosis. Written as DNA, the CDR3 is TGTGCCAGCAGCGGACTCGGCTACACCTTC. This gives the protein CASSGLGYTF.